Below, one TCR beta chain is given with its context. Its antigen is unidentified. CDR1 and CDR2 (germline): SGHRS, YFSETQ. CDR3 length: 14 residues. V lost 3 bases to trimming and J lost 5 bases, with 14 bases between them. These data originate in a study of siplizumab effects on memory and regulatory T cells. Overall study results and limits: Sequences below about 10^-5 frequency were poorly captured. As a result, only a minor fraction of alloreactive clones mapped to unstimulated subsets. About 80-96% of proliferating CD4+ or CD8+ clones had no assignable naive or memory phenotype. With siplizumab, Treg-derived clones averaged approximately 66% of mappable alloreactive CD4+ clones, versus approximately 27% in controls.

Sequencing used immunoSEQ multiplex PCR; TCRdb keeps in-frame clones, though not all of them. The table has over 100,000 clones, about 93% seen once. The chain recombines TRBV5-1 with TRBJ2-5; D gene uncertain. This TCR derives from a human donor in good health. Sequencing used CD4+ T cells sorted from blood. The DNA of the CDR3 is TGCGCCAGCAGCTACCGGTCCATAGGGGAGACCCAGTACTTC. This gives the protein CASSYRSIGETQYF.